The 27 T cell receptor beta chains below come from one sample, sequenced in a study of blood T cell repertoires in COVID-19. Some clones are missing from TCRdb's copy, which holds only in-frame ones; the method was immunoSEQ multiplex PCR. The sample shows approximately 220,000 clones, around 91% of them seen only once. Sequencing was carried out using PBMCs or T cells enriched from blood (not recorded which). The receptors derive from a man between 25 and 39 years old who had been exposed to COVID-19.

V usage is TRBV7-6 and J usage is TRBJ2-7; 7 positions match TRBD2. After removal of 0 bases from V and 4 bases from J, the junction contained 6 bases not matched to a gene. The CDR3 contains 15 residues. Germline loops: CDR1 SGHVS, CDR2 FNYEAQ. The CDR3 coding sequence is TGTGCCAGCAGCTTAGCGGTAACGGGGGGATACGAGCAGTACTTC. Translating it yields CASSLAVTGGYEQYF.

The chain joins TRBV7-2 to TRBJ1-1; no reliable D call. CDR3 size: 15 residues. V lost 1 base to trimming and J lost 2 bases, with 11 bases between them. Per germline, CDR1 SGHTA and CDR2 FQGNSA. The chain's CDR3 is CASSLEAETNTEAFF. The CDR3 DNA sequence: TGTGCCAGCAGCTTAGAGGCGGAGACCAACACTGAAGCTTTCTTT.

This chain joins TRBV18 and TRBJ1-5; tentative D call: TRBD1 (5 bases). V lost 3 bases, J lost 7 bases, and 13 bases lay in between. CDR1 is KGHSH and CDR2 is LQKENI in the germline V gene. CDR3 length: 14 residues. The CDR3 nucleotides read TGTGCCAGCTCACCCTTGCAGGGCATCCAGCCCCAGCATTTT. This codes for CASSPLQGIQPQHF. Full variable domain (remainder filled in from reference TRBV18 and TRBJ1-5): NAGVMQNPRHLVRRRGQEARLRCSPMKGHSHVYWYRQLPEEGLKFMVYLQKENIIDESGMPKERFSAEFPKEGPSILRIQQVVRGDSAAYFCASSPLQGIQPQHFGDGTRLSIL.

The chain recombines TRBV19 with TRBJ1-1; 7 bases line up with TRBD1. V lost 3 bases and J lost 1; bases outside the gene matches: 5. This CDR3 region has 15 residues. CDR1 and CDR2 (germline): LNHDA, SQIVND (reference sequence). Written as DNA, the CDR3 is TGTGCCAGTAGTATTGAGGGACAGAGGAACACTGAAGCTTTCTTT. It translates to CASSIEGQRNTEAFF.

The chain has TRBV4-1 and TRBJ2-2; the match to TRBD2 covers 12 bases. The germline CDR1 and CDR2 sequences are MGHRA and YSYEKL. Trimming took 1 base from V and 2 from J; bases not matched to a gene: 2. CDR3 size: 17 residues. For the CDR3, the DNA is TGCGCCAGCAGCCAAGCTGGACTAGCGGGAAACACCGGGGAGCTGTTTTTT. Its translation: CASSQAGLAGNTGELFF.

The chain couples TRBV4-1 to TRBJ2-1, with 9 bases lining up with TRBD2. The CDR3 covers 15 residues. The ends lost 1 base at V and 7 bases at J; junction bases unmatched: 5. CDR1 and CDR2 from the germline V gene are MGHRA and YSYEKL. Written as DNA, the CDR3 is TGCGCCAGCAGCCAAGCGGCGGGGGGGTCTAATGAGCAGTTCTTC. Translating gives CASSQAAGGSNEQFF.

As concerns this clone: The same CDR3 arises from other DNA sequences in this sample as well. The rearrangement uses TRBV6-5 and TRBJ2-7, with 7 nucleotides matching TRBD1. Trimming removed 6 bases from V and 3 bases from J; junction bases left unmatched: 5. There are 13 residues in the CDR3. Germline CDR1 is MNHEY and CDR2 is SVGAGI. The CDR3, as DNA: TGTGCCAGCAGGCGACAGGGCCTCTACGAGCAGTACTTC. Residues: CASRRQGLYEQYF.

The chain uses TRBV2 and TRBJ2-7; TRBD1 might be the D (5 bases). V was cut by 2 bases and J by 2 bases, with 10 bases left in between. CDR1 and CDR2 (germline): SNHLY, FYNNEI. The CDR3 runs 14 residues. The CDR3 nucleotides read TGTGCCAGCAGTGAAAGGGCAGGGCCCTACGAGCAGTACTTC. Encoded protein: CASSERAGPYEQYF.

The chain employs TRBV9 and TRBJ2-2; 8 nucleotides line up with TRBD1. From germline, CDR1 is SGDLS and CDR2 YYNGEE. Germline trimming cut 0 bases from V and 5 bases from J; bases unmatched to any gene: 3. The CDR3 has 15 residues. Here the CDR3 DNA reads TGTGCCAGCAGCGTAGGACAGGGGTGGACCGGGGAGCTGTTTTTT. Its protein product is CASSVGQGWTGELFF.

Only a few counts were recorded for this clone. This chain connects TRBV18 to TRBJ2-1; D possibly corresponds to TRBD2 (6 bases). The CDR3 covers 14 residues. The germline CDR1 and CDR2 sequences are KGHSH and LQKENI. Trimming removed 6 bases from V and 0 bases from J, with 9 bases in between. The CDR3 region is CASSQTSSYNEQFF. CDR3 sequence (DNA): TGTGCCAGCTCTCAGACTAGCTCCTACAATGAGCAGTTCTTC.

This chain links TRBV10-3 with TRBJ2-2, with 12 bases fitting TRBD1. This CDR3 is 16 amino acids long. From germline, CDR1 is ENHRY and CDR2 SYGVKD. V lost 2 bases, J lost 7 bases, and 5 bases stayed unmatched. Here the CDR3 DNA reads TGTGCCATCAGTGAGCTGGGACAGGGGGCCAGCGGGGAGCTGTTTTTT. Its translation: CAISELGQGASGELFF.

This chain uses TRBV3-1 (or the pseudogene TRBV3-2) with TRBJ2-5; maybe TRBD2 (7 bases). This CDR3 has 15 residues. Germline V gives CDR1 LGHDT, CDR2 YNNKEL (reference sequence). V dropped 0 bases and J dropped 5 bases, with 13 bases sitting between them. In nucleotides, the CDR3 is TGTGCCAGCAGCCAAGAACGGGGGGCCCGGGAGACCCAGTACTTC. It encodes CASSQERGARETQYF.

The chain uses TRBV6-2 or TRBV6-3 and TRBJ2-7, with D possibly being TRBD1 (5 bases). This CDR3 has 13 residues. Germline V gene sequence: CDR1 MNHEY, CDR2 SVGEGT. The V and J ends lost 5 bases and 5 bases respectively, with 13 bases between them. The CDR3 sequence: CASSPDTTNEQYF. The DNA for the CDR3 is TGTGCCAGCAGTCCGGACACGACCAACGAGCAGTACTTC.

The V gene is TRBV11-2, the J gene TRBJ1-3; TRBD1 agrees at 9 bases. This CDR3 is 14 amino acids long. Germline V gene sequence: CDR1 SGHAT, CDR2 FQNNGV. Unmatched junction bases numbered 7, after V lost 5 bases and J lost 8 bases. CDR3 region: CASSPTGDRDTIYF. The CDR3 DNA sequence: TGTGCCAGCAGCCCCACCGGGGACAGGGACACCATATATTTT.

This clone was picked up a small number of times. The chain combines TRBV4-2 with TRBJ2-7; TRBD2 matches at 8 bases. Germline loops: CDR1 LGHNA, CDR2 YNFKEQ. Trimming removed 3 bases from V and 2 bases from J; junction bases left unmatched: 0. There are 13 residues in the CDR3. DNA of the CDR3: TGTGCCAGCAGCCAGACTAGCGCCTACGAGCAGTACTTC. Residues: CASSQTSAYEQYF.

This chain links TRBV9 with TRBJ2-1; TRBD1 matches 9 bases. V shed 3 bases, J shed 3 bases, and the junction held 4 bases outside the gene matches. The CDR3 totals 15 residues. Germline V lookup: CDR1 SGDLS, CDR2 YYNGEE. The CDR3 bases are TGTGCCAGCAGCGAACAGGGGGCCCTCTACAATGAGCAGTTCTTC. This encodes CASSEQGALYNEQFF.

The V call is TRBV6-5, the J call TRBJ1-1; the D gene is possibly TRBD1 (5 bases). The CDR3 runs 14 residues. Germline V gene data show CDR1 as MNHEY and CDR2 as SVGAGI. V lost 8 bases, J lost 0 bases, and 13 bases lay in between. In nucleotides, the CDR3 is TGTGCCAGCCGGGACGGACTACTGAACACTGAAGCTTTCTTT. It is translated as CASRDGLLNTEAFF.

The rearrangement joins TRBV4-1 to TRBJ2-1; no firm D call. This CDR3 contains 11 residues. Trimming removed 3 bases from V and 5 bases from J, with 2 bases in between. Germline V gene lookup returns CDR1 MGHRA and CDR2 YSYEKL. CDR3 amino acids: CASSHNNEQFF. The DNA for the CDR3 is TGCGCCAGCAGCCACAACAATGAGCAGTTCTTC.

This clone was observed a single time. The chain uses TRBV5-1 and TRBJ1-2; perhaps TRBD1 as D (6 bases). CDR3 size: 16 residues. The germline V gene encodes CDR1 SGHRS and CDR2 YFSETQ. Between the trimmed V and J ends, which lost 0 bases and 7 bases, there was a span of 19 bases. In DNA form, the CDR3 reads TGCGCCAGCAGCTTGGCTGGGGCAGGGGAGATAGGTGGCTACACCTTC. This gives the protein CASSLAGAGEIGGYTF.

This chain links TRBV18 with TRBJ1-1; D is undetermined. CDR1 and CDR2 (germline): KGHSH, LQKENI. CDR3 length: 16 residues. Trimming pared 4 bases from V and 1 base from J, leaving 16 bases between. This chain's CDR3 is CASSLIQAESNTEAFF. Here the CDR3 DNA reads TGTGCCAGCTCACTCATCCAGGCCGAGTCGAACACTGAAGCTTTCTTT.

The genes are TRBV7-6 and TRBJ2-5, with a weak D call TRBD1 (6 bases). Per germline, CDR1 SGHVS and CDR2 FNYEAQ. CDR3 size: 15 residues. Trimming pared 6 bases from V and 10 bases from J, leaving 24 bases between. Here the CDR3 DNA reads TGTGCCAGCAGTCCTTTCCGGGACACCCCTCGGGACCAGTACTTC. Protein sequence: CASSPFRDTPRDQYF.

The J gene is TRBJ1-1, the V gene TRBV16; D not resolved. CDR3 length: 13 residues. V lost 4 bases to trimming and J lost 6 bases, with 12 bases between them. CDR1 KGHSY and CDR2 FQNENV come from the germline V gene. CDR3 protein: CASSPTVTPEAFF. CDR3 bases: TGTGCCAGCAGCCCCACAGTTACGCCTGAAGCTTTCTTT. Full variable domain (remainder filled in from reference TRBV16 and TRBJ1-1): GEEVAQTPKHLVRGEGQKAKLYCAPIKGHSYVFWYQQVLKNEFKFLISFQNENVFDETGMPKERFSAKCLPNSPCSLEIQATKLEDSAVYFCASSPTVTPEAFFGQGTRLTVV.

The J gene is TRBJ2-1, the V gene TRBV11-2; 8 bases agree with TRBD2. The CDR3 has 17 residues. The germline V gene has CDR1 SGHAT and CDR2 FQNNGV. V trimming: 7 bases; J trimming: 1 base; junction bases outside the gene matches: 12. The CDR3 sequence is CASTPKAGGVSYNEQFF. The CDR3 DNA is TGTGCCAGCACCCCAAAGGCCGGGGGGGTTTCCTACAATGAGCAGTTCTTC.

In regard to this clone: This same CDR3 is encoded by further DNA sequences in the sample. This chain links TRBV5-6 with TRBJ1-1; D ambiguous. V lost 2 bases and J lost 1, with 6 bases in between. Germline V gives CDR1 SGHDT, CDR2 YYEEEE. The CDR3 is 13 amino acids. CDR3 in amino acids: CASSLAGNTEAFF. The CDR3 bases are TGTGCCAGCAGCTTAGCAGGGAACACTGAAGCTTTCTTT. The variable domain in full, with the rest retrieved from reference TRBV5-6 and TRBJ1-1, is DAGVTQSPTHLIKTRGQQVTLRCSPKSGHDTVSWYQQALGQGPQFIFQYYEEEERQRGNFPDRFSGHQFPNYSSELNVNALLLGDSALYLCASSLAGNTEAFFGQGTRLTVV.

This clone was observed once. This chain connects TRBV7-9 to TRBJ1-1, with D unclear. Trimming pared 5 bases from V and 1 base from J, leaving 14 bases between. The CDR3 runs to 15 residues. Germline CDR1 and CDR2: SEHNR and FQNEAQ (reference sequence). The CDR3 here is CASSRHTTGNTEAFF. CDR3 bases: TGTGCCAGCAGCCGTCACACGACGGGGAACACTGAAGCTTTCTTT.

As DNA, the CDR3 is TGTGCCAGCAGCTCTGACACTTATGGGACCCAGTACTTC. Translation gives CASSSDTYGTQYF. V is TRBV3-1 (or the pseudogene TRBV3-2) and J is TRBJ2-5; D is unclear. Looked up from germline, CDR1 is LGHDT and CDR2 is YNNKEL (reference sequence). The CDR3 has 13 amino acids. With 5 bases removed from V and 7 bases from J, the gap between germline ends came to 14 bases.

The chain couples TRBV18 to TRBJ1-6; D is uncertain. Germline lookup yields CDR1 KGHSH and CDR2 LQKENI. The CDR3 contains 13 residues. Trimming removed 5 bases from V and 10 bases from J, with 12 bases in between. In DNA form, the CDR3 reads TGTGCCAGCTCAGGGCTTCGGGAATCACCCCTCCACTTT. Encoded protein: CASSGLRESPLHF.